This T cell receptor (beta chain) is drawn from a study of blood T cell repertoires in COVID-19. Study information: From T cells, B-cell-depleted T cells, or PBMCs came the material, which was cDNA or gDNA.

The germline CDR1 and CDR2 sequences are SGDLS and YYNGEE. The CDR3 sequence is 15 residues long. Trimming cost V 2 bases and J 5 bases, with 11 bases left between them. Only in-frame clones appear in the TCRdb table, and some are missing; sequencing was by immunoSEQ multiplex PCR. The table shows approximately 210,000 clones, with just over 90% occurring only once. The rearrangement links TRBV9 to TRBJ1-6, with D perhaps matching TRBD1 (5 bases). This TCR was recovered from a man aged 25 to 45 with acute or convalescent COVID-19. The source material was peripheral blood. In DNA, the CDR3 is TGTGCCAGCAGCGTGAGGGGAGGAAATAATTCACCCCTCCACTTT. Protein: CASSVRGGNNSPLHF.